Below, one TCR beta chain is given with its context. As handled by the study authors: Amplification with reference gene primers provided the estimates of nucleated cell counts. Repertoires were generated with immunoSEQ multiplex PCR, while TCRdb's copy carries only in-frame clones and drops some. V, J and clone size were drawn from that table, and D and trimming were deduced from the DNA. The sample contains about 42,000 clones, approximately 90% of which appear only once. V was trimmed by 4 bases and J by 4 bases, leaving 15 bases between them. Per the germline V gene, CDR1 is LGHNA and CDR2 is YSLEER. This CDR3 spans 15 amino acids. These data originate in a study of blood T cell repertoires in COVID-19. Study information: Samples taken during acute and convalescent COVID-19 were collected in the United States, Italy and Spain. The analysed material was cDNA or gDNA that came from T cells, B-cell-depleted T cells, or PBMCs.

Specimen: peripheral blood. The source is a human donor in a cohort sampled during active COVID-19. The chain couples TRBV4-3 to TRBJ2-3, with TRBD2 as a possible D gene (6 bases). CDR3 sequence: CASSRQEGGADTQYF. Here the CDR3 DNA reads TGCGCCAGCAGCCGGCAGGAGGGCGGCGCAGATACGCAGTATTTT.